The clone carrying this T cell receptor beta chain was seen more than once but under ten times. MiXCR, applied by TCRdb to the RACE reads, yields one record per CDR3 protein. The sample consists of fewer than 400,000 distinct CDR3 sequences, around 6.9% of them appearing once. Stated time point: patch test 1, 2 weeks after DPC sensitization. The sample's treatment: therapeutic diphenylcyclopropenone sensitization with weekly scalp DPC. The CDR3 contains 13 residues. CDR1 LGHDT and CDR2 YNNKEL come from the germline V gene (reference sequence). The V gene lost 1 base and the J gene lost 11 bases, with 14 bases spanning the gap. The record originates from a study of human T cells and chemical hapten exposure.

Material: whole blood, obtained in connection with sensitization to the hapten diphenylcyclopropenone (DPC). This clonotype was sampled from a woman between 18 and 29 years old with alopecia areata. Some clones in this sample may be carry-over from other donors' samples. The gene calls are TRBV3-1 and TRBJ1-1, with D unclear. As DNA, the CDR3 is TGTGCCAGCAGCCAAGGGAGGTGGGGAACGGCTTTCTTT. Translation: CASSQGRWGTAFF.